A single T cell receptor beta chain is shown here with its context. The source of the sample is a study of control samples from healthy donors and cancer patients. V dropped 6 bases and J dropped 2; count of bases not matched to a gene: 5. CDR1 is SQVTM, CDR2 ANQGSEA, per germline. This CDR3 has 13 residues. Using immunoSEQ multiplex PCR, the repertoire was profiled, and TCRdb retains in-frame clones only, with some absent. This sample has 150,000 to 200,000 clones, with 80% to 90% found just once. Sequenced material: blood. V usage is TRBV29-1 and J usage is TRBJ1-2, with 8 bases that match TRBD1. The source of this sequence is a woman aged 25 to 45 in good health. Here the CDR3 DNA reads TGCAGCGTCAGACAGGGGTTGAACTATGGCTACACCTTC. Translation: CSVRQGLNYGYTF.